A single T cell receptor beta chain is shown here with its context. Cohorts were determined from participant-reported clinical history. The germline CDR1 and CDR2 sequences are SGHAT and FQNNGV. Trimming took 5 bases from V and 6 from J; bases not matched to a gene: 11. The CDR3 consists of 15 residues. The data derive from a study of blood T cell repertoires in COVID-19. Here immunoSEQ multiplex PCR was the method, and the copy in TCRdb shows in-frame clones only, minus some. The data show 350,000 to 450,000 clones, 89% seen once. Sequencing was carried out using PBMCs or T cells enriched from blood (not recorded which). This receptor was identified in a woman aged 25 to 39 who had recovered from COVID-19. The rearrangement uses TRBV11-2 and TRBJ1-2; TRBD1 aligns across 8 bases. For the CDR3, the DNA is TGTGCCAGCAGCCCCGGACAGGGAGGCCCTCATGGCTACACCTTC. Residues: CASSPGQGGPHGYTF.